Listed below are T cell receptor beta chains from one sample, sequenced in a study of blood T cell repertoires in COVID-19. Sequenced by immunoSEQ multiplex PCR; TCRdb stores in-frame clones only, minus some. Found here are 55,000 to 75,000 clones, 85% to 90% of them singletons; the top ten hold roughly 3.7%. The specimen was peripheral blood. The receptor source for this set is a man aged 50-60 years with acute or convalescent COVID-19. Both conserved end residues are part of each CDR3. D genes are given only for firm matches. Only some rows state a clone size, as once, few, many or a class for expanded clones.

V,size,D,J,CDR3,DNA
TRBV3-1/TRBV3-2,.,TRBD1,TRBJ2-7,CASSERGQGGEQYF,TGTGCCAGCAGCGAACGGGGACAGGGGGGCGAGCAGTACTTC
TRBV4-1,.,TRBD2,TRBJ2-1,CASSLAGWNNEQFF,TGCGCCAGCAGCTTAGCGGGTTGGAACAATGAGCAGTTCTTC
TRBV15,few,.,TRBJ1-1,CATSRWGPNTEAFF,TGTGCCACCAGCCGTTGGGGGCCGAACACTGAAGCTTTCTTT
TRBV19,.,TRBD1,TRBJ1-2,CASKPQGAPRFWGYTF,TGTGCCAGTAAGCCGCAGGGGGCTCCCCGGTTTTGGGGCTACACCTTC
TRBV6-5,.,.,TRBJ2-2,CASSLWDWNTGELFF,TGTGCCAGCAGTCTTTGGGACTGGAACACCGGGGAGCTGTTTTTT
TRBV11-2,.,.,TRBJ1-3,CASSLEAGTRGLSGNTIYF,TGTGCCAGCAGCTTAGAAGCCGGGACAAGAGGATTATCGGGAAACACCATATATTTT
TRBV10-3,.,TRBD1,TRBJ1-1,CAISIKHGQGASEAFF,TGTGCCATATCAATCAAACATGGACAGGGGGCATCTGAAGCTTTCTTT
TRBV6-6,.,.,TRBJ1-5,CASRTPWAGDNQPQHF,TGTGCCAGCAGGACGCCCTGGGCAGGGGACAATCAGCCCCAGCATTTT
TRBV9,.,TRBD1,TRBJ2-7,CASSPQGQNYEQYF,TGTGCCAGCAGCCCCCAGGGACAGAACTACGAGCAGTACTTC
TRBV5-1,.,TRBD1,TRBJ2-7,CASGSGQAFLYEQYF,TGCGCCAGCGGTTCGGGACAGGCATTTCTCTACGAGCAGTACTTC
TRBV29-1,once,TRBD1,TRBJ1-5,CSVGTGWNQPQHF,TGCAGCGTGGGGACAGGGTGGAATCAGCCCCAGCATTTT
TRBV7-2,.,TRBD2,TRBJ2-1,CASSPSGGPYNEQFF,TGTGCCAGCAGCCCGAGCGGGGGCCCCTACAATGAGCAGTTCTTC
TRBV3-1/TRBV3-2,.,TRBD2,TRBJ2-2,CASSPSGSTNTGELFF,TGTGCCAGCAGCCCGAGCGGGAGTACGAACACCGGGGAGCTGTTTTTT
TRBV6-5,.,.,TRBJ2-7,CASNTGPSYEQYF,TGTGCCAGCAATACAGGGCCCTCCTACGAGCAGTACTTC
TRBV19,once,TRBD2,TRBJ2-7,CASSKGLAGGHEQYF,TGTGCCAGTAGTAAGGGACTAGCGGGAGGCCACGAGCAGTACTTC
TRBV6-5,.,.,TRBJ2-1,CASSYRDEQFF,TGTGCCAGCAGTTACCGCGATGAGCAGTTCTTC
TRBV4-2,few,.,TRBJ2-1,CASSQEVRISSYNEQFF,TGTGCCAGCAGCCAAGAGGTCAGGATTAGCTCCTACAATGAGCAGTTCTTC
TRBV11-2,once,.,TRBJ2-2,CASSSGRGTGELFF,TGTGCCAGCAGCTCAGGGCGGGGAACCGGGGAGCTGTTTTTT
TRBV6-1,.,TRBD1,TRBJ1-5,CASSEATGGGQPQHF,TGTGCCAGCAGTGAAGCGACAGGGGGCGGTCAGCCCCAGCATTTT
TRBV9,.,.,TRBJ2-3,CASSVWTNTDTQYF,TGTGCCAGTAGCGTCTGGACTAACACAGATACGCAGTATTTT
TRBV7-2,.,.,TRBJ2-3,CASSLSVRPADTQYF,TGTGCCAGCAGCTTATCGGTGCGGCCGGCAGATACGCAGTATTTT
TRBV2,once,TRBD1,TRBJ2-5,CASSERRGLQETQYF,TGTGCCAGCAGTGAACGCAGGGGGCTACAAGAGACCCAGTACTTC
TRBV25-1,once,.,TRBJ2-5,CASSDPLHRAQETQYF,TGTGCCAGCAGTGATCCACTTCACAGGGCACAAGAGACCCAGTACTTC
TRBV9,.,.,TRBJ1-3,CASSVKSGNTIYF,TGTGCCAGCAGCGTCAAATCTGGAAACACCATATATTTT
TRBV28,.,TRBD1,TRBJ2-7,CASSFGDRGQNEQYF,TGTGCCAGCAGTTTTGGTGACAGGGGGCAGAACGAGCAGTACTTC
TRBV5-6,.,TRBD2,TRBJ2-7,CASSPGLGLAGYEQYF,TGTGCCAGCAGCCCGGGGCTTGGACTAGCAGGATACGAGCAGTACTTC
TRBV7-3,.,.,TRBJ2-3,CASSPTGNADTQYF,TGTGCCAGCAGCCCGACTGGTAATGCGGATACGCAGTATTTT
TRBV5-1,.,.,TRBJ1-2,CASGGDAYGYTF,TGCGCCAGCGGGGGGGACGCCTATGGCTACACCTTC
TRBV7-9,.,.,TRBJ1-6,CASSPDRSLGNSPLHF,TGTGCCAGCAGCCCTGACAGATCCCTAGGCAATTCACCCCTCCACTTT
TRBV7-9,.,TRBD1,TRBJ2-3,CASSLISTGSHTDTQYF,TGTGCCAGCAGCTTGATATCGACAGGGTCCCACACAGATACGCAGTATTTT
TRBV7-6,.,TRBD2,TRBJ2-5,CASSRRGTTQETQYF,TGTGCCAGCAGCCGCCGCGGGACTACACAAGAGACCCAGTACTTC
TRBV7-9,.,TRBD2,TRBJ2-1,CASSPAGGSSYNEQFF,TGTGCCAGCAGCCCCGCGGGAGGGAGCTCCTACAATGAGCAGTTCTTC
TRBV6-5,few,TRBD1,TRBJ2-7,CASTTGTGPYEQYF,TGTGCCAGCACCACCGGGACAGGGCCCTACGAGCAGTACTTC
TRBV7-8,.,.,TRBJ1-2,CASSLLGANYGYTF,TGTGCCAGCAGCTTATTAGGAGCTAACTATGGCTACACCTTC
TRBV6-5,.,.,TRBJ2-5,CASSHGVHETQYF,TGTGCCAGCAGCCACGGGGTCCACGAGACCCAGTACTTC
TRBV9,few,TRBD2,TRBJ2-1,CASSRGGPEFF,TGTGCCAGCAGCCGGGGGGGCCCGGAGTTCTTC
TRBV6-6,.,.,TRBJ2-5,CASSTTGMETQYF,TGTGCCAGCAGTACCACAGGGATGGAGACCCAGTACTTC
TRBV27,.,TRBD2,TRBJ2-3,CASSLLAGGLTDTQYF,TGTGCCAGCAGTTTGTTGGCGGGAGGCCTCACAGATACGCAGTATTTT
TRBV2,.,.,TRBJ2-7,CASSEGARNEQYF,TGTGCCAGCAGTGAGGGGGCTCGGAACGAGCAGTACTTC
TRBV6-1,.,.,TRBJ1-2,CASSESVGDGYTF,TGTGCCAGCAGTGAATCAGTCGGAGATGGCTACACCTTC
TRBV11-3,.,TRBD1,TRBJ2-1,CASSSETGSEQFF,TGTGCCAGCAGCTCCGAGACAGGGTCTGAGCAGTTCTTC
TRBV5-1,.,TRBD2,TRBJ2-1,CASSLGGRNEQFF,TGCGCCAGCAGCTTGGGCGGGAGAAATGAGCAGTTCTTC
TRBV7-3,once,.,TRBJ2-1,CASSLIWGGHEFF,TGTGCCAGCAGCCTAATCTGGGGGGGCCACGAGTTCTTC
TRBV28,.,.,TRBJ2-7,CASTPRGTYEQYF,TGTGCCAGCACCCCACGAGGGACCTACGAGCAGTACTTC
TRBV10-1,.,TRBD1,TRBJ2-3,CASMPGQGTDTQYF,TGCGCCAGCATGCCGGGACAGGGCACCGATACGCAGTATTTT
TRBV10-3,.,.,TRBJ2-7,CAISEGDWAYEQYF,TGTGCCATCAGTGAGGGGGACTGGGCCTACGAGCAGTACTTC
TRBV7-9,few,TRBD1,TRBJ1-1,CASSLSPTGKDTEAFF,TGTGCCAGCAGCTTATCCCCGACAGGGAAGGACACTGAAGCTTTCTTT
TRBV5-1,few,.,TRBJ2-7,CASSTGTGYEQYF,TGCGCCAGCAGCACAGGGACGGGCTACGAGCAGTACTTC
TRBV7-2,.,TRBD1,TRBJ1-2,CASSPTGTGTYGYTF,TGTGCCAGCAGCCCAACCGGGACAGGGACCTATGGCTACACCTTC
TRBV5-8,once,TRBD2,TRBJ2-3,CASSLTGGGTDTQYF,TGTGCCAGCAGCTTGACCGGGGGGGGCACAGATACGCAGTATTTT
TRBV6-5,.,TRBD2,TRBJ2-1,CASRQGLAPYNEQFF,TGTGCCAGCAGACAGGGACTAGCGCCGTACAATGAGCAGTTCTTC
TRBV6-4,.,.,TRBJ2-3,CASRESTSTDTQYF,TGTGCCAGCAGAGAGAGTACTAGCACAGATACGCAGTATTTT
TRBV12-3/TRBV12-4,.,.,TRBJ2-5,CASRYGDQETQYF,TGTGCCAGCAGATACGGGGACCAAGAGACCCAGTACTTC
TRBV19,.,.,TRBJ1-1,CASLGIGRAFF,TGTGCCAGTTTGGGGATTGGGAGGGCTTTCTTT
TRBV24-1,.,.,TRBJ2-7,CATSDPTSTGNYEQYF,TGTGCCACCAGTGACCCTACCTCTACAGGGAACTACGAGCAGTACTTC
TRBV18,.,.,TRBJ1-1,CASSPLGGTEAFF,TGTGCCAGCTCACCTCTGGGGGGCACTGAAGCTTTCTTT
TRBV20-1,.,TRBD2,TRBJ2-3,CSASTVAGGLTDTQYF,TGCAGTGCTAGTACGGTAGCGGGGGGGCTAACAGATACGCAGTATTTT
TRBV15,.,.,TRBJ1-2,CATSRDLQGNYGYTF,TGTGCCACCAGCAGAGATCTCCAGGGTAACTATGGCTACACCTTC
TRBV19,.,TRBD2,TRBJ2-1,CASSIRYTSGGYNEQFF,TGTGCCAGTAGTATTCGGTATACTAGCGGGGGCTACAATGAGCAGTTCTTC